The clone carrying this T cell receptor beta chain was detected ten times or more. The sample is drawn from a study of T-cell reconstitution after alpha-beta-depleted transplantation in children. Germline loops: CDR1 SQVTM, CDR2 ANQGSEA. The CDR3 has 13 amino acids. The V end lost 3 bases, the J end lost 4 bases, and 12 bases lay between the germline ends. Researchers prepared the TCRbeta library using unique molecular identifiers, the study reports. TCRdb reprocessed the PCR reads with MiXCR, giving one entry per CDR3 protein. Of about 610,000 distinct CDR3 sequences listed, approximately 10% are singletons.

This chain joins TRBV29-1 and TRBJ1-1; unclear D gene. This TCR was sampled from a human donor who donated a stem cell graft to a child with acute myeloid leukemia. Specimen: PBMCs from the stem cell graft donor, collected from the stem cell graft. The chain's CDR3 is CSVEEGPGTEAFF. In DNA, the CDR3 is TGCAGCGTTGAGGAGGGTCCGGGCACTGAAGCTTTCTTT.